Each of the 8 T cell receptor beta chains below was sequenced from the same sample in a study of response to subunit inactivated influenza vaccine. TCRdb redid the calling of the RT-PCR reads with MiXCR, one entry per CDR3 protein. The table lists about half a million distinct CDR3 sequences, roughly 25% of them singletons, with over 1.5% in the top ten. This specimen was CD4+ T cells sorted from PBMCs, taken 5 days after vaccination. These receptor sequences come from a man aged 50 or older who received an inactivated influenza vaccine.

The CDR3 sequence: CASSPRGWSGELFF. CDR3 in DNA: TGTGCCAGCAGCCCCCGAGGGTGGTCCGGGGAGCTGTTTTTT. V usage is TRBV3-1 and J usage is TRBJ2-2, with D tentatively TRBD2 (5 bases). V was trimmed by 4 bases and J by 6 bases, leaving 12 bases between them. Germline CDR1 and CDR2: LGHDT and YNNKEL (reference sequence). The CDR3 spans 14 residues.

This clonotype was seen only a few times. The V and J genes are TRBV20-1 and TRBJ2-5; 8 nucleotides line up with TRBD2. The CDR3 runs 14 residues. CDR1 DFQATT and CDR2 SNEGSKA come from the germline V gene (reference sequence). Germline trimming cut 4 bases from V and 5 bases from J; bases unmatched to any gene: 9. The CDR3 here is CSANTGTSRETQYF. CDR3 coding DNA: TGCAGTGCTAACACCGGGACTAGTAGGGAGACCCAGTACTTC.

J is TRBJ1-2 and V is TRBV7-9, with TRBD1 matching over 10 bases. The J segment lost 2 bases and the V segment lost 3 bases, leaving 3 bases of the junction unmatched. The germline gives CDR1 SEHNR, CDR2 FQNEAQ (reference sequence). The CDR3 runs to 15 residues. This CDR3 reads CASSFGQGGNYGYTF. Here the CDR3 DNA reads TGTGCCAGCAGCTTTGGACAGGGGGGGAACTATGGCTACACCTTC. Full variable domain (outside the CDR3, taken from reference TRBV7-9 and TRBJ1-2): DTGVSQNPRHKITKRGQNVTFRCDPISEHNRLYWYRQTLGQGPEFLTYFQNEAQLEKSRLLSDRFSAERPKGSFSTLEIQRTEQGDSAMYLCASSFGQGGNYGYTFGSGTRLTVV.

The sample holds a few counts of this clonotype. The chain links TRBV29-1 to TRBJ2-3, with D perhaps matching TRBD2 (5 bases). V was trimmed by 7 bases and J by 4 bases, leaving 18 bases between them. The germline gives CDR1 SQVTM, CDR2 ANQGSEA. This CDR3 is 14 amino acids long. As DNA, the CDR3 is TGCAGCGCTCTACCCAGAGGGAAAGCAGATACGCAGTATTTT. Its protein product is CSALPRGKADTQYF.

The chain joins TRBV14 to TRBJ1-2; D not resolved. There are 15 residues in the CDR3. Germline CDR1 is SGHDN and CDR2 is FVKESK. V was trimmed by 2 bases and J by 0 bases, leaving 10 bases between them. As DNA, the CDR3 is TGTGCCAGCAGCCAACCGGGCAGAGCTAACTATGGCTACACCTTC. Residues: CASSQPGRANYGYTF.

The CDR3 DNA reads TGTGCCAGCAGCCATGACAATAGCGGGAGGGTATCCTACAATGAGCAGTTCTTC. This gives the protein CASSHDNSGRVSYNEQFF. V usage is TRBV3-1 and J usage is TRBJ2-1; 11 bases agree with TRBD2. Germline-derived CDR1 and CDR2 are LGHDT and YNNKEL (reference sequence). The CDR3 is 18 residues long. V lost 3 bases, J lost 1 base, and 8 bases stayed unmatched.

The J gene is TRBJ2-7, the V gene TRBV4-2; 7 nucleotides align to TRBD1. The CDR3 extends over 15 amino acids. Germline CDR1 is LGHNA and CDR2 is YNFKEQ. Losses at the gene ends were 0 bases for V and 5 bases for J; bases not matched to a gene: 7. The CDR3 DNA follows: TGTGCCAGCAGCCAAGATCCCCAGGGGGTTGACGAGCAGTACTTC. Amino acid sequence: CASSQDPQGVDEQYF.

The V gene is TRBV6-2 or TRBV6-3, the J gene TRBJ2-2; 12 positions match TRBD2. Germline-derived CDR1 and CDR2 are MNHEY and SVGEGT. V gave up 7 bases and J gave up 4 bases; unmatched junction bases: 4. This CDR3 contains 15 residues. As DNA, the CDR3 is TGTGCCAGCACCCGACTAGCGGGGGTCACCGGGGAGCTGTTTTTT. It specifies CASTRLAGVTGELFF.